The 7 T cell receptor beta chains below come from one sample, sequenced in a study of CD8 T cells in ankylosing spondylitis. Via MiXCR, TCRdb re-called the 5' RACE reads, giving one row per CDR3 protein. The table has 200,000 to 250,000 distinct CDR3 sequences, roughly 32% seen once. Material for sequencing was blood, either unsorted or a sorted T cell fraction (not recorded which). The receptors come from a male donor with ankylosing spondylitis or in good health (not recorded which).

A few counts support this clonotype. The V gene is TRBV20-1, the J gene TRBJ2-5, with D unclear. Deletions cut 2 bases from V and 1 base from J, with 11 bases between. The CDR3 covers 14 residues. CDR1 and CDR2 from the germline V gene are DFQATT and SNEGSKA (reference sequence). CDR3 sequence (DNA): TGCAGTGCTAGAAAAGGACCACCCCAAGAGACCCAGTACTTC. It translates to CSARKGPPQETQYF.

This clonotype was counted a few times. The rearrangement joins TRBV5-1 to TRBJ2-3, with 9 bases fitting TRBD2. The germline V gene encodes CDR1 SGHRS and CDR2 YFSETQ. The V and J ends lost 0 bases and 4 bases, in that order; junction bases with no gene match: 12. The CDR3 extends over 18 amino acids. The CDR3 DNA is TGCGCCAGCAGCTTGGACCCACTAGCGGGCTACGCCGCAGATACGCAGTATTTT. Translated: CASSLDPLAGYAADTQYF.

This chain joins TRBV20-1 and TRBJ2-5; tentatively, D is TRBD1 or TRBD2 (5 bases each). The germline V gene has CDR1 DFQATT and CDR2 SNEGSKA (reference sequence). The CDR3 is 14 residues long. V dropped 6 bases and J dropped 4 bases, with 18 bases sitting between them. CDR3 DNA sequence: TGCAGTGCACCCCGGACGGGACCAGCAGAGACCCAGTACTTC. Protein: CSAPRTGPAETQYF.

V is TRBV27 and J is TRBJ2-7; D not resolved. Per germline, CDR1 MNHEY and CDR2 SMNVEV (reference sequence). The germline V and J ends were trimmed by 8 bases and 6 bases, with 8 bases remaining between them. CDR3 length: 10 amino acids. The CDR3 DNA reads TGTGCCAGCGCCCCCCTCGAGCAGTACTTC. Protein: CASAPLEQYF.

This clonotype was seen a handful of times. This chain uses TRBV29-1 with TRBJ2-2, with 7 nucleotides matching TRBD1. Germline V gene lookup returns CDR1 SQVTM and CDR2 ANQGSEA. The CDR3 spans 14 residues. The ends lost 8 bases at V and 5 bases at J; junction bases unmatched: 11. The chain's CDR3 is CSTWQGVGTGELFF. DNA for the CDR3: TGCAGCACGTGGCAGGGGGTAGGGACCGGGGAGCTGTTTTTT.

In nucleotides, the CDR3 is TGTGCCAGCAGCTTGACCCGGGATGTCTCCTATAATTCACCCCTCCACTTT. This gives the protein CASSLTRDVSYNSPLHF. The rearrangement links TRBV5-6 to TRBJ1-6; D is ambiguous. CDR3 length: 17 amino acids. Trimming removed 1 base at V and 0 bases at J, with 11 bases between. Germline CDR1 and CDR2: SGHDT and YYEEEE.

This clonotype was seen a few times. The chain combines TRBV24-1 with TRBJ2-1; TRBD1 agrees at 8 bases. The CDR3 contains 13 residues. Germline V gene data show CDR1 as KGHDR and CDR2 as SFDVKD. J gave up 10 bases and V 3 bases, and 4 bases lay outside the gene matches. The CDR3 DNA follows: TGTGCCACCAGTGATCCGGACAGGGACGAGCAGTTCTTC. This codes for CATSDPDRDEQFF.